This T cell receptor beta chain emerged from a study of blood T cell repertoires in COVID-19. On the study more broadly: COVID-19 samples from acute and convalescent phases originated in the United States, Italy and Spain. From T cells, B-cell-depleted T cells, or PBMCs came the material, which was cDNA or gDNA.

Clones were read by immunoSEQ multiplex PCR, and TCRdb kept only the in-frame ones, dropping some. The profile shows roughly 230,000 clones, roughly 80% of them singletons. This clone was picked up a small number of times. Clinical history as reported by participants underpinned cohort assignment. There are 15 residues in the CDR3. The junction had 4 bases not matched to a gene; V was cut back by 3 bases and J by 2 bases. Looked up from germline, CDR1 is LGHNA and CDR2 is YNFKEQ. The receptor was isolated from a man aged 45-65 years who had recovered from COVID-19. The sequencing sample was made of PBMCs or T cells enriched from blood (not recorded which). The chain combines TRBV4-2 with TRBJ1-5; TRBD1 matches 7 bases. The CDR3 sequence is CASSQDRWGNQPQHF. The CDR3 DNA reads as TGTGCCAGCAGCCAGGACAGGTGGGGCAATCAGCCCCAGCATTTT.